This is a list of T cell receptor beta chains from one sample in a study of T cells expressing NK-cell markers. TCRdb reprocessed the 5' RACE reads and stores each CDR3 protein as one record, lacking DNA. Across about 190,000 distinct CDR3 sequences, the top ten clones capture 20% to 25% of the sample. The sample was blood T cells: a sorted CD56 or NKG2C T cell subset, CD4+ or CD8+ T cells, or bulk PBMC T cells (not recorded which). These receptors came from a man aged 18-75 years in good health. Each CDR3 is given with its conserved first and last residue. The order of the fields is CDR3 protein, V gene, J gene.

CDR3 protein: CASSLTRALSNQPQHF
V gene: TRBV28
J gene: TRBJ1-5

CDR3 protein: CASSSTGESYEQYF
V gene: TRBV11-3
J gene: TRBJ2-7

CDR3 protein: CSLGGGSYNEQFF
V gene: TRBV6-1
J gene: TRBJ2-1

CDR3 protein: CASSPWTLGAGETQYF
V gene: TRBV3-1
J gene: TRBJ2-5

CDR3 protein: CASSQRQVSYEQYF
V gene: TRBV6-2/TRBV6-3
J gene: TRBJ2-7

CDR3 protein: CASSYAEPNTEAFF
V gene: TRBV18
J gene: TRBJ1-1

CDR3 protein: CASTKRGRGSRDEQFF
V gene: TRBV19
J gene: TRBJ2-1

CDR3 protein: CASSQDYPSGTYNEQFF
V gene: TRBV3-1
J gene: TRBJ2-1

CDR3 protein: CASSLNPGGGYEQYF
V gene: TRBV5-1
J gene: TRBJ2-7

CDR3 protein: CASTIGNTGELFF
V gene: TRBV5-6
J gene: TRBJ2-2

CDR3 protein: CASSLPGQGVIGGYTF
V gene: TRBV25-1
J gene: TRBJ1-2

CDR3 protein: CAWSVGRGTFETQYF
V gene: TRBV30
J gene: TRBJ2-5

CDR3 protein: CASSDTGRNTGELFF
V gene: TRBV2
J gene: TRBJ2-2

CDR3 protein: CASSAWSGGGYTDTQYF
V gene: TRBV7-9
J gene: TRBJ2-3

CDR3 protein: CASSLTAMNTEAFF
V gene: TRBV12-3/TRBV12-4
J gene: TRBJ1-1

CDR3 protein: CASSQDREGEYSPLHF
V gene: TRBV4-1
J gene: TRBJ1-6

CDR3 protein: CASSEAWTSGSADTQYF
V gene: TRBV2
J gene: TRBJ2-3

CDR3 protein: CASSPRQNNEQFF
V gene: TRBV7-9
J gene: TRBJ2-1

CDR3 protein: CASSGRGRVNQPQHF
V gene: TRBV2
J gene: TRBJ1-5

CDR3 protein: CASRQLGRRIMNTEAFF
V gene: TRBV13
J gene: TRBJ1-1

CDR3 protein: CSARGYRGSSYNEQFF
V gene: TRBV20-1
J gene: TRBJ2-1

CDR3 protein: CASSLDDVDYGYTF
V gene: TRBV5-6
J gene: TRBJ1-2

CDR3 protein: CASSLVGVGMNSYEQYF
V gene: TRBV5-1
J gene: TRBJ2-7

CDR3 protein: CAISPGTPPSEQYF
V gene: TRBV10-3
J gene: TRBJ2-7

CDR3 protein: CASSVADYIGGRDEQYF
V gene: TRBV9
J gene: TRBJ2-7

CDR3 protein: CASSQMSNSYEQYF
V gene: TRBV3-1
J gene: TRBJ2-7

CDR3 protein: CSASPTSGGADTQYF
V gene: TRBV20-1
J gene: TRBJ2-3

CDR3 protein: CATRKMTSGGGEQYF
V gene: TRBV15
J gene: TRBJ2-7

CDR3 protein: CASSQVDGTGEQYF
V gene: TRBV4-1
J gene: TRBJ2-7

CDR3 protein: CASYGGADNQPQHF
V gene: TRBV2
J gene: TRBJ1-5

CDR3 protein: CASSEWGGGATDTQYF
V gene: TRBV6-1
J gene: TRBJ2-3

CDR3 protein: CASSQGGGSGFWDEQFF
V gene: TRBV3-1
J gene: TRBJ2-1

CDR3 protein: CASSVGQAVTMNTEAFF
V gene: TRBV9
J gene: TRBJ1-1

CDR3 protein: CASRRTGGYEQFF
V gene: TRBV6-5
J gene: TRBJ2-1

CDR3 protein: CASSQLRIGDNEQFF
V gene: TRBV4-1
J gene: TRBJ2-1

CDR3 protein: CASSEPGSTDTQYF
V gene: TRBV2
J gene: TRBJ2-3

CDR3 protein: CASSKGWGQPQHF
V gene: TRBV12-3/TRBV12-4
J gene: TRBJ1-5

CDR3 protein: CASSPEAGTYNEQFF
V gene: TRBV5-1
J gene: TRBJ2-1

CDR3 protein: CASTAFPLETEAFF
V gene: TRBV9
J gene: TRBJ1-1

CDR3 protein: CASSLSGEGVGLRNIQYF
V gene: TRBV11-1
J gene: TRBJ2-4

CDR3 protein: CATSRTGEHDTQYF
V gene: TRBV15
J gene: TRBJ2-3

CDR3 protein: CASSVEGQHNSPLHF
V gene: TRBV9
J gene: TRBJ1-6

CDR3 protein: CASSRGLAASYNEQFF
V gene: TRBV7-6
J gene: TRBJ2-1

CDR3 protein: CATSYMEGAGVSVRNEQFF
V gene: TRBV15
J gene: TRBJ2-1

CDR3 protein: CSVRPRQYYEQYF
V gene: TRBV20-1
J gene: TRBJ2-7

CDR3 protein: CASSAPGAMKDTEAFF
V gene: TRBV28
J gene: TRBJ1-1

CDR3 protein: CASRPRGGFNEQFF
V gene: TRBV6-1
J gene: TRBJ2-1

CDR3 protein: CASSLGFGQGATDTQYF
V gene: TRBV11-2
J gene: TRBJ2-3

CDR3 protein: CASSHRSGLAGGPRETQYF
V gene: TRBV7-6
J gene: TRBJ2-5

CDR3 protein: CASSSGGPEQTGELFF
V gene: TRBV28
J gene: TRBJ2-2